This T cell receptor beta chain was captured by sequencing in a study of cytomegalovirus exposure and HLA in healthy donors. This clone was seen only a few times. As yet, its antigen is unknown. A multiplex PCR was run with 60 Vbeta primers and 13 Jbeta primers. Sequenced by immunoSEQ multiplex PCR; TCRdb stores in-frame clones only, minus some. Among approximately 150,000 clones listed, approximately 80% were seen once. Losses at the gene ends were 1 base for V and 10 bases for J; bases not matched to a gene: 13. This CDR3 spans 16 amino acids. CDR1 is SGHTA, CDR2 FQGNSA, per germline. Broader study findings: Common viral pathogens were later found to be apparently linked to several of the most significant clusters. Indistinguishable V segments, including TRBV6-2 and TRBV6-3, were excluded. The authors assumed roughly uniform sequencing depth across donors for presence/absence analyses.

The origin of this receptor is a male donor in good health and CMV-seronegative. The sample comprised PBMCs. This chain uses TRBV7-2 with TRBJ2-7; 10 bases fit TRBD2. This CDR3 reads CASSLGGSGGSGEQYF. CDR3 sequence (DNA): TGTGCCAGCAGCTTAGGTGGTAGCGGGGGGTCGGGAGAACAGTACTTC.